Below are 10 T cell receptor beta chains sequenced from a single sample in a study of Ad26.COV2.S vaccination and SARS-CoV-2 variants. Here immunoSEQ multiplex PCR was the method, and the copy in TCRdb shows in-frame clones only, minus some. Here the sample spans about 480,000 clones, roughly 89% being singletons. Treatment reported: roughly 18 received Ad26.COV2.S at low or high dose, single or two shots; 5 received placebo; per-sample allocation not given. The samples date from day 63 after the first vaccine or placebo injection. This material consisted of peripheral blood, taken in a trial of Ad26.COV2.S vaccine versus placebo. The receptors shown here come from a person between 18 and 59 years old who received the Ad26.COV2.S COVID-19 vaccine or a placebo.

In regard to this clone: The sample holds other DNA sequences that translate to the same CDR3. The V call is TRBV4-2, the J call TRBJ2-2; maybe TRBD2 (5 bases). Per germline, CDR1 LGHNA and CDR2 YNFKEQ. V dropped 0 bases and J dropped 5 bases, with 7 bases sitting between them. CDR3 length: 14 amino acids. The chain's CDR3 is CASSQDSVTGELFF. The DNA of the CDR3 is TGTGCCAGCAGCCAAGATAGCGTAACCGGGGAGCTGTTTTTT.

This chain uses TRBV28 with TRBJ2-7, with D possibly TRBD2 on 6 matching bases. CDR3 size: 15 residues. Trimming took off 6 bases at V and 3 bases at J, with 18 bases between the two ends. Germline-derived CDR1 and CDR2 are MDHEN and SYDVKM. CDR3 in DNA: TGTGCCAGCAGCTCTGGCGGCGGGACTTACTACGAGCAGTACTTC. Amino acids: CASSSGGGTYYEQYF. Together with reference TRBV28 and TRBJ2-7, the CDR3 gives the full variable domain: DVKVTQSSRYLVKRTGEKVFLECVQDMDHENMFWYRQDPGLGLRLIYFSYDVKMKEKGDIPEGYSVSREKKERFSLILESASTNQTSMYLCASSSGGGTYYEQYFGPGTRLTVT.

The sample holds one count of this clone. V and J are TRBV18 and TRBJ2-3; 9 bases are a match to TRBD1. The CDR3 is 14 residues long. Per the germline V gene, CDR1 is KGHSH and CDR2 is LQKENI. After removal of 4 bases from V and 6 bases from J, the junction contained 5 bases not matched to a gene. CDR3 in amino acids: CASSRDRVADTQYF. The CDR3 nucleotides are TGTGCCAGCTCACGGGACAGGGTAGCGGATACGCAGTATTTT.

V and J are TRBV7-9 and TRBJ2-5; 7 nucleotides line up with TRBD2. Trimming removed 6 bases from V and 2 bases from J; junction bases left unmatched: 12. CDR3 length: 16 amino acids. Germline assignment: CDR1 SEHNR and CDR2 FQNEAQ (reference sequence). The CDR3 is CASSPWLAAIQETQYF. The CDR3 nucleotides read TGTGCCAGCAGTCCCTGGCTAGCGGCTATACAAGAGACCCAGTACTTC.

V usage is TRBV4-3 and J usage is TRBJ2-3; the D gene is possibly TRBD2 (5 bases). The germline V gene encodes CDR1 LGHNA and CDR2 YSLEER. CDR3 length: 14 amino acids. V lost 1 base, J lost 2 bases, and 7 bases lay in between. CDR3 nucleotides: TGCGCCAGCAGCCAAGGAGGGCCCACAGATACGCAGTATTTT. Translating it yields CASSQGGPTDTQYF.

The chain recombines TRBV5-1 with TRBJ2-7; 7 bases are a match to TRBD1. Germline V gene data show CDR1 as SGHRS and CDR2 as YFSETQ. The CDR3 runs to 17 residues. V gave up 2 bases and J gave up 4 bases; unmatched junction bases: 15. The CDR3 spells CASSLKLRTGGNYEQYF. As DNA, the CDR3 is TGCGCCAGCAGCTTAAAACTTAGGACAGGTGGAAATTACGAGCAGTACTTC.

The sample holds a few counts of this clone. This chain uses TRBV6-2 or TRBV6-3 with TRBJ2-7; 7 positions match TRBD2. CDR1 and CDR2 from the germline V gene are MNHEY and SVGEGT. V lost 4 bases to trimming and J lost 2 bases; unmatched junction nucleotides: 11. The CDR3 is made up of 16 amino acids. This CDR3 reads CASSSSVAGLAYEQYF. In DNA form, the CDR3 reads TGTGCCAGCAGTTCCAGTGTAGCGGGCCTTGCCTACGAGCAGTACTTC.

This clone was seen a few times. The sample holds other DNA sequences that translate to the same CDR3. The chain combines TRBV5-1 with TRBJ2-3; D not certain. Germline CDR1 is SGHRS and CDR2 is YFSETQ. Trimming took off 0 bases at V and 5 bases at J, with 1 base between the two ends. The CDR3 length is 11 residues. CDR3 nucleotides: TGCGCCAGCAGCTTGGAAGATACGCAGTATTTT. Translating it yields CASSLEDTQYF.

The chain links TRBV5-1 to TRBJ2-5, with 8 bases aligning to TRBD1. Looked up from germline, CDR1 is SGHRS and CDR2 is YFSETQ. The CDR3 is 15 amino acids. Unmatched junction bases numbered 9, after V lost 4 bases and J lost 4 bases. CDR3 sequence: CASSGQGAIGETQYF. The CDR3 DNA follows: TGCGCCAGCAGCGGGCAGGGGGCGATTGGAGAGACCCAGTACTTC.

V usage is TRBV3-1 (or the pseudogene TRBV3-2) and J usage is TRBJ2-5; D ambiguous. The V end was cut by 7 bases, the J end by 4 bases, with 13 bases between. The germline CDR1 and CDR2 sequences are LGHDT and YNNKEL (reference sequence). This CDR3 is 13 amino acids long. The CDR3 is CASMLSRAETQYF. The DNA for the CDR3 is TGTGCCAGCATGCTATCTAGGGCAGAGACCCAGTACTTC.